A single sample is the source of the 30 T cell receptor beta chains below, sequenced in a study of T cells in Graves' hyperthyroidism and ophthalmopathy. TCR beta CDR3 sequences were amplified from RNA transcripts. Initially, a first-round RT-PCR of the TCR CDR3 employed the HTBI primer set. TCRdb re-called the multiplex PCR reads with MiXCR, one entry per CDR3 protein. The data contain about 570,000 distinct CDR3 sequences, 13% to 15% of them singletons. The sequencing input was blood. These receptors were collected from a woman in her thirties or forties with Graves' hyperthyroidism.

J is TRBJ2-1 and V is TRBV28; 12 nucleotides line up with TRBD1. This CDR3 has 21 residues. The V gene end was trimmed by 7 bases and the J gene end by 7 bases; junction bases not matched to a gene: 26. CDR1 and CDR2 (germline): MDHEN, SYDVKM. This CDR3 reads CASTRDRGRLAGRGGGNEQFF. The CDR3 nucleotides read TGTGCCAGCACACGGGACAGGGGGCGCCTAGCGGGTCGGGGGGGTGGGAATGAGCAGTTCTTC.

This chain uses TRBV20-1 with TRBJ1-6, with D possibly matching TRBD1 (5 bases). The germline V gene encodes CDR1 DFQATT and CDR2 SNEGSKA (reference sequence). The CDR3 is 20 residues long. V was cut by 1 base and J by 1 base, with 23 bases left in between. This CDR3 reads CSARVLQGQSLGSYNSPLHF. The CDR3 DNA reads TGCAGTGCTAGAGTTTTGCAGGGTCAGAGTTTGGGTTCCTATAATTCACCCCTCCACTTT.

The table lists this clonotype with many counts. The chain joins TRBV18 to TRBJ2-5; perhaps TRBD1 as D (5 bases). Germline V gene lookup returns CDR1 KGHSH and CDR2 LQKENI. This CDR3 region has 14 residues. V dropped 3 bases and J dropped 4 bases, with 12 bases sitting between them. The CDR3 DNA reads TGTGCCAGCTCACCTACAGGCTCCGGAGAGACCCAGTACTTC. Its protein is CASSPTGSGETQYF.

This clonotype was seen ten or more times. The CDR3 loop reads CAISRAEGGSEKLFF. In DNA form, the CDR3 reads TGTGCCATCAGCCGCGCGGAGGGCGGTAGTGAAAAACTGTTTTTT. This rearrangement joins TRBV10-3 to TRBJ1-4; D unclear. CDR1 and CDR2 (germline): ENHRY, SYGVKD. The ends were cut back, 6 bases at V and 7 bases at J, with 18 bases in the middle. CDR3 length: 15 residues.

The sample holds a few counts of this clonotype. V is TRBV29-1 and J is TRBJ2-7, with D tentatively TRBD2 (5 bases). CDR1 is SQVTM, CDR2 ANQGSEA, per germline. The ends were cut back, 8 bases at V and 7 bases at J, with 21 bases in the middle. The CDR3 runs 13 residues. In DNA form, the CDR3 reads TGCAGCATAACTAGGACGGCGTCGGGGGAGCAGTACTTC. Translated: CSITRTASGEQYF.

The rearrangement uses TRBV20-1 and TRBJ2-7; D is ambiguous. The CDR3 spans 17 residues. Trimming stripped 1 base from V and 2 bases from J, with 21 bases between. Germline V gene lookup returns CDR1 DFQATT and CDR2 SNEGSKA (reference sequence). CDR3 sequence: CSARAGRQFLSTYEQYF. CDR3 DNA: TGCAGTGCTAGAGCGGGCCGTCAATTTCTCTCCACCTACGAGCAGTACTTC.

In this sample, this clonotype turned up a few times. The CDR3 loop reads CASSLTRESGNTIYF. For the CDR3, the DNA is TGTGCCAGCAGCTTGACAAGGGAGAGTGGAAACACCATATATTTT. The rearrangement joins TRBV5-5 to TRBJ1-3; D uncertain. This CDR3 has 15 residues. Trimming took off 1 base at V and 3 bases at J, with 11 bases between the two ends. The germline V gene encodes CDR1 SGHKS and CDR2 YYEKEE (reference sequence).

This clonotype has at least ten counts. The chain carries TRBV6-1 and TRBJ2-1, with TRBD1 as a possible D gene (6 bases). V lost 5 bases and J 7 bases, leaving 15 bases between the germline ends. This CDR3 is built from 14 residues. The germline V gene has CDR1 MNHNS and CDR2 SASEGT. The chain's CDR3 is CASSSGQSMNEQFF. DNA for the CDR3: TGTGCCAGCAGTTCCGGACAGTCTATGAATGAGCAGTTCTTC.

Ten or more counts support this clonotype. This chain joins TRBV5-1 and TRBJ2-5; D remains unclear. The CDR3 loop spans 13 amino acids. Per germline, CDR1 SGHRS and CDR2 YFSETQ. Between the trimmed V and J ends, which lost 7 bases and 5 bases, there was a span of 15 bases. Here the CDR3 DNA reads TGCGCCAGCGGAGACTCCCCGTTGGAGACCCAGTACTTC. Translating gives CASGDSPLETQYF. The complete variable domain, with remaining parts taken from reference TRBV5-1 and TRBJ2-5, reads KAGVTQTPRYLIKTRGQQVTLSCSPISGHRSVSWYQQTPGQGLQFLFEYFSETQRNKGNFPGRFSGRQFSNSRSEMNVSTLELGDSALYLCASGDSPLETQYFGPGTRLLVL.

This clonotype was seen at least ten times. The chain recombines TRBV6-1 with TRBJ1-4; D remains ambiguous. This CDR3 has 13 residues. CDR1 and CDR2 (germline): MNHNS, SASEGT. The V end was cut by 3 bases, the J end by 8 bases, with 10 bases between. The CDR3 loop reads CASSDEFREKLFF. CDR3 DNA sequence: TGTGCCAGCAGTGATGAGTTTCGGGAAAAACTGTTTTTT.

There are many counts of this clonotype. The chain couples TRBV12-5 to TRBJ2-3, with 10 bases that match TRBD1. The ends lost 4 bases at V and 2 bases at J; junction bases unmatched: 3. CDR1 is LGHNT, CDR2 FRNRAP, per germline. This CDR3 is 15 amino acids long. CDR3 region: CASGSGTGATDTQYF. The CDR3 DNA reads TGTGCTAGTGGTTCCGGGACAGGGGCCACAGATACGCAGTATTTT.

This clonotype occurred many times. This sequence joins TRBV7-2 and TRBJ2-5; 8 positions agree with TRBD2. Per the germline V gene, CDR1 is SGHTA and CDR2 is FQGNSA. CDR3 length: 15 residues. Trimming removed 3 bases from V and 5 bases from J; junction bases left unmatched: 8. The CDR3 nucleotides are TGTGCCAGCAGCTTGCTCGGAGCGGGAGCGGAGACCCAGTACTTC. Protein sequence: CASSLLGAGAETQYF.

This clonotype was seen only once. This rearrangement joins TRBV13 to TRBJ2-4, with TRBD1 matching over 11 bases. Germline trimming cut 3 bases from V and 5 bases from J; bases unmatched to any gene: 6. This CDR3 has 16 amino acids. Germline-derived CDR1 and CDR2 are PRHDT and FYEKMQ (reference sequence). The CDR3, as DNA: TGTGCCAGCAGCTTCTCGGGACAGGGGGACCAAAACATTCAGTACTTC. This encodes CASSFSGQGDQNIQYF.

This clonotype was counted only a few times. CDR3 nucleotides: TGCAGTGCTAGAGTTCTCATCGGGGCTCAAGTTCCCTACGAGCAGTACTTC. Its translation: CSARVLIGAQVPYEQYF. The V and J genes are TRBV20-1 and TRBJ2-7; tentatively, D is TRBD1 or TRBD2 (5 bases each). This CDR3 comprises 17 residues. The germline V and J ends were trimmed by 1 base and 2 bases, with 21 bases remaining between them. The germline gives CDR1 DFQATT, CDR2 SNEGSKA (reference sequence).

At least ten counts were recorded for this clonotype. The V gene is TRBV6-1, the J gene TRBJ2-7; the match to TRBD1 covers 9 bases. J lost 5 bases, V lost 7 bases, and 9 bases had no gene match. This CDR3 comprises 14 residues. Per germline, CDR1 MNHNS and CDR2 SASEGT. CDR3: CASTDGTGWNEQYF. For the CDR3, the DNA is TGTGCCAGCACCGACGGGACAGGGTGGAACGAGCAGTACTTC.

On this clonotype itself: Just one base apart from a much larger clone, this may be a read error. The V call is TRBV30, the J call TRBJ1-5, with TRBD1 matching over 8 bases. The V segment lost 0 bases and the J segment 3 bases; nucleotides outside the gene matches: 4. The CDR3 covers 15 residues. CDR1 GTSNPN and CDR2 SVGIG come from the germline V gene (reference sequence). DNA of the CDR3: TGTGCCTGGAGTGTACGGCAGGGGGCCAATCAGCCCCAGCATTTT. Protein product: CAWSVRQGANQPQHF.

This chain uses TRBV10-3 with TRBJ1-4; 8 bases match TRBD1. The CDR3 is made up of 13 amino acids. CDR1 is ENHRY and CDR2 is SYGVKD in the germline V gene. V lost 5 bases to trimming and J lost 7 bases; unmatched junction nucleotides: 3. As DNA, the CDR3 is TGTGCCATCAGTAGGACAGGGCTTGAAAAACTGTTTTTT. Translation: CAISRTGLEKLFF.

This clonotype was counted many times. This chain joins TRBV7-2 and TRBJ2-2; TRBD2 matches 10 bases. Trimming took 4 bases from V and 2 from J; bases not matched to a gene: 7. CDR1 and CDR2 from the germline V gene are SGHTA and FQGNSA. This CDR3 contains 17 residues. The CDR3 nucleotides are TGTGCCAGCAGCTCCAGCGTACTAGCGGGAAACACCGGGGAGCTGTTTTTT. It specifies CASSSSVLAGNTGELFF. Drawing the rest from reference TRBV7-2 and TRBJ2-2, the complete variable domain is GAGVSQSPSNKVTEKGKDVELRCDPISGHTALYWYRQSLGQGLEFLIYFQGNSAPDKSGLPSDRFSAERTGGSVSTLTIQRTQQEDSAVYLCASSSSVLAGNTGELFFGEGSRLTVL.

As to this clonotype: A much more abundant neighbour one base away suggests this may be a read error. The J gene is TRBJ2-2, the V gene TRBV7-3, with D unclear. The CDR3 loop spans 15 amino acids. V dropped 3 bases and J dropped 6 bases, with 14 bases sitting between them. Per germline, CDR1 SGHTA and CDR2 FQGTGA. In DNA, the CDR3 is TGTGCCAGCAGCTTTTCGACTTTTAACGCCGGGGAGCTGTTTTTT. It encodes CASSFSTFNAGELFF.

This clonotype was seen ten or more times. The genes are TRBV20-1 and TRBJ2-7, with TRBD1 matching over 9 bases. The germline V gene encodes CDR1 DFQATT and CDR2 SNEGSKA (reference sequence). V lost 0 bases, J lost 3 bases, and 6 bases stayed unmatched. The CDR3 is 15 amino acids. The CDR3 nucleotides read TGCAGTGCTAGAGATCCCGGGACAGGGTTCTACGAGCAGTACTTC. As protein: CSARDPGTGFYEQYF.

V gene TRBV11-2 combines with J gene TRBJ2-7; 7 bases map to TRBD1. V shed 6 bases, J shed 0 bases, and the junction held 8 bases outside the gene matches. The CDR3 sequence is 15 residues long. Germline CDR1 SGHAT, CDR2 FQNNGV. CDR3 in DNA: TGTGCCAGCAGTCGCTCCGGGACAGCCTCCTACGAGCAGTACTTC. This sequence encodes CASSRSGTASYEQYF.

In its sample, this clonotype was seen many times. V usage is TRBV20-1 and J usage is TRBJ2-7; 11 bases are shared with TRBD2. Germline V gene lookup returns CDR1 DFQATT and CDR2 SNEGSKA (reference sequence). The CDR3 length is 13 residues. V dropped 5 bases and J dropped 5; count of bases not matched to a gene: 5. The CDR3 DNA reads TGCAGTGCTTATAGCGGGAGGGGGAACGAGCAGTACTTC. Amino acid sequence: CSAYSGRGNEQYF.

This clonotype was recorded at least ten times. The chain is built from TRBV2 and TRBJ2-1; D gene unclear. Germline CDR1 is SNHLY and CDR2 is FYNNEI. V was shortened by 5 bases and J by 9 bases, with 14 bases between the two germline ends. The CDR3 is 13 residues long. CDR3 sequence (DNA): TGTGCCAGCAGTCCCCTCCCGTTGGGTGAGCAGTTCTTC. This sequence encodes CASSPLPLGEQFF.

This clonotype was observed many times. The V gene is TRBV5-8, the J gene TRBJ2-3, with D unclear. Trimming took 0 bases from V and 0 from J, leaving 14 bases between them. The CDR3 covers 17 residues. Germline V gene data show CDR1 as SGHTS and CDR2 as YDEGEE. The CDR3 here is CASSLGGTLASTDTQYF. In DNA form, the CDR3 reads TGTGCCAGCAGCTTGGGCGGCACGTTGGCTAGCACAGATACGCAGTATTTT.

The genes are TRBV3-1 and TRBJ2-5; D might be TRBD2 (6 bases). This CDR3 is built from 15 residues. Trimming took off 1 base at V and 1 base at J, with 10 bases between the two ends. Germline V gene data show CDR1 as LGHDT and CDR2 as YNNKEL (reference sequence). The CDR3 spells CASSQGGGPQETQYF. In DNA, the CDR3 is TGTGCCAGCAGCCAAGGGGGAGGCCCCCAAGAGACCCAGTACTTC.

This clonotype has ten or more counts. The chain is built from TRBV30 and TRBJ1-1, with TRBD1 matching 7 bases. In germline, CDR1 is GTSNPN, CDR2 SVGIG (reference sequence). CDR3 size: 15 residues. J was trimmed by 4 bases and V by 1 base; bases with no gene match: 9. CDR3 amino acids: CAWSAQGILGTEAFF. In DNA, the CDR3 is TGTGCCTGGAGTGCACAGGGGATCCTGGGCACTGAAGCTTTCTTT.

For this clonotype: A much larger clone sits a single nucleotide away, making a read error possible. The chain carries TRBV2 and TRBJ2-2; D unclear. The V gene lost 2 bases and the J gene lost 6 bases, with 10 bases spanning the gap. The germline CDR1 and CDR2 sequences are SNHLY and FYNNEI. The CDR3 loop spans 14 amino acids. For the CDR3, the DNA is TGTGCCAGCAGTGAATTGGGGTACGCCGGGGAGCTGTTTTTT. Encoded protein: CASSELGYAGELFF. Using reference TRBV2 and TRBJ2-2 for the parts outside the CDR3, the full variable domain is EPEVTQTPSHQVTQMGQEVILRCVPISNHLYFYWYRQILGQKVEFLVSFYNNEISEKSEIFDDQFSVERPDGSNFTLKIRSTKLEDSAMYFCASSELGYAGELFFGEGSRLTVL.

Ten or more counts support this clonotype. The gene calls are TRBV5-1 and TRBJ1-1; D perhaps matches TRBD1 (6 bases). The CDR3 has 14 residues. Germline values: CDR1 SGHRS, CDR2 YFSETQ. The V and J ends lost 4 bases and 6 bases respectively, with 16 bases between them. The CDR3 nucleotides are TGCGCCAGCAGCCCAATAACAGGGACGCCTGAAGCTTTCTTT. Protein product: CASSPITGTPEAFF.

The chain is built from TRBV5-1 and TRBJ2-1, with a possible D match to TRBD2 (6 bases). The germline CDR1 and CDR2 sequences are SGHRS and YFSETQ. Trimming took 4 bases from V and 0 from J, leaving 17 bases between them. This CDR3 contains 17 residues. The CDR3 sequence: CASSRMGVGSSYNEQFF. CDR3 DNA: TGCGCCAGCAGCCGCATGGGAGTCGGGAGCTCCTACAATGAGCAGTTCTTC. Variable domain in full (rest from reference TRBV5-1 and TRBJ2-1): KAGVTQTPRYLIKTRGQQVTLSCSPISGHRSVSWYQQTPGQGLQFLFEYFSETQRNKGNFPGRFSGRQFSNSRSEMNVSTLELGDSALYLCASSRMGVGSSYNEQFFGPGTRLTVL.

This clonotype was observed at least ten times. V and J are TRBV7-9 and TRBJ2-7; TRBD2 matches at 7 bases. The CDR3 totals 16 residues. Germline V gives CDR1 SEHNR, CDR2 FQNEAQ (reference sequence). Trimming at V came to 4 bases and at J to 2 bases, leaving 11 bases not matched to a gene. The CDR3 DNA is TGTGCCAGCAGCTCAACTAGCGCGCTATCGACCTACGAGCAGTACTTC. Encoded protein: CASSSTSALSTYEQYF. Based on the CDR3 plus reference TRBV7-9 and TRBJ2-7, the full variable domain is DTGVSQNPRHKITKRGQNVTFRCDPISEHNRLYWYRQTLGQGPEFLTYFQNEAQLEKSRLLSDRFSAERPKGSFSTLEIQRTEQGDSAMYLCASSSTSALSTYEQYFGPGTRLTVT.